Each of the 18 T cell receptor beta chains below was sequenced from the same sample in a study of blood T cell repertoires in COVID-19. Profiling relied on immunoSEQ multiplex PCR, and the TCRdb table lists in-frame clones only, not all of them. This sample yields 300,000 to 350,000 clones, of which approximately 82% are seen a single time; 2.5% to 3% belongs to the top ten. Sequencing was done on a sample of peripheral blood. The origin of the receptors is a young man with active or convalescent COVID-19.

This clone showed up just a few times. The genes are TRBV20-1 and TRBJ1-5; D is unresolved. Trimming took off 3 bases at V and 7 bases at J, with 16 bases between the two ends. This CDR3 has 14 residues. CDR1 is DFQATT and CDR2 is SNEGSKA in the germline V gene (reference sequence). The CDR3 here is CSASPPTTGQPQHF. The CDR3 DNA reads as TGCAGTGCTAGTCCCCCCACCACGGGACAGCCCCAGCATTTT.

The chain carries TRBV18 and TRBJ1-2, with 9 bases identical to TRBD1. The CDR3 is made up of 16 amino acids. Looked up from germline, CDR1 is KGHSH and CDR2 is LQKENI. V lost 2 bases to trimming and J lost 4 bases; unmatched junction nucleotides: 8. The CDR3 region is CASSPRQGTGSYGYTF. CDR3 nucleotides: TGTGCCAGCTCACCAAGGCAGGGGACAGGGTCCTATGGCTACACCTTC.

This clone appeared a few times. The CDR3 sequence is CASSPGTSGRAFQFF. The CDR3 DNA follows: TGTGCCAGCAGTCCCGGGACTAGCGGGAGGGCCTTCCAGTTCTTC. V is TRBV6-1 and J is TRBJ2-1; 16 nucleotides line up with TRBD2. Germline V CDR1 and CDR2: MNHNS, SASEGT. This CDR3 has 15 residues. V dropped 5 bases and J dropped 13; count of bases not matched to a gene: 8.

The chain couples TRBV28 to TRBJ2-5; 9 nucleotides agree with TRBD1. The CDR3 runs 15 residues. The V segment lost 6 bases and the J segment 5 bases; nucleotides outside the gene matches: 10. The germline CDR1 and CDR2 sequences are MDHEN and SYDVKM. In DNA, the CDR3 is TGTGCCAGCAGCTACTCGACAGGGGGAAGGGAGACCCAGTACTTC. It codes for CASSYSTGGRETQYF. Full variable domain (missing parts from reference TRBV28 and TRBJ2-5): DVKVTQSSRYLVKRTGEKVFLECVQDMDHENMFWYRQDPGLGLRLIYFSYDVKMKEKGDIPEGYSVSREKKERFSLILESASTNQTSMYLCASSYSTGGRETQYFGPGTRLLVL.

The J gene is TRBJ2-6, the V gene TRBV2; D is undetermined. Germline CDR1 SNHLY, CDR2 FYNNEI. V shed 10 bases and J shed 1 base, with 2 bases lying between them. The CDR3 extends over 11 amino acids. The CDR3 DNA is TGTGCCATATCTGGGGCCAACGTCCTGACTTTC. This sequence encodes CAISGANVLTF.

The J gene is TRBJ2-7, the V gene TRBV19; TRBD1 aligns across 9 bases. This CDR3 comprises 14 residues. Losses at the gene ends were 7 bases for V and 3 bases for J; bases not matched to a gene: 7. Per the germline V gene, CDR1 is LNHDA and CDR2 is SQIVND (reference sequence). CDR3 bases: TGTGCCAGTAACCAACGGACAGGGGTCTACGAGCAGTACTTC. This translates into CASNQRTGVYEQYF.

The chain carries TRBV7-2 and TRBJ2-3; 9 bases fit TRBD1. The V gene end was trimmed by 1 base and the J gene end by 3 bases; junction bases not matched to a gene: 8. This CDR3 has 17 amino acids. Germline V gene lookup returns CDR1 SGHTA and CDR2 FQGNSA. CDR3 protein: CASSLERQDRGTDTQYF. The CDR3 DNA reads as TGTGCCAGCAGCTTAGAACGCCAGGACAGGGGTACAGATACGCAGTATTTT.

The V call is TRBV23-1, the J call TRBJ1-2; TRBD1 aligns across 8 bases. TRBV23-1 is an ORF; its function is uncertain. The CDR3 has 13 amino acids. V trimming: 4 bases; J trimming: 8 bases; junction bases outside the gene matches: 6. The CDR3 nucleotides read TGCGCCAGCAGTCCCGGACAGGGAGGCGGCTACACCTTC. Amino acids: CASSPGQGGGYTF.

The V call is TRBV6-1, the J call TRBJ1-4; D remains unclear. Trimming shortened V by 1 base and J by 12 bases, and 12 bases separated the two germline ends. CDR3 length equals 13 residues. Germline V gene sequence: CDR1 MNHNS, CDR2 SASEGT. CDR3 sequence reads: CASSEEEGVELFF. In DNA, the CDR3 is TGTGCCAGCAGTGAAGAGGAGGGAGTGGAACTGTTTTTT.

The V gene is TRBV6-5, the J gene TRBJ1-6, with 10 bases identical to TRBD1. This CDR3 is 15 amino acids long. CDR1 is MNHEY, CDR2 SVGAGI, per germline. The ends lost 3 bases at V and 9 bases at J; junction bases unmatched: 5. The CDR3 spells CASSYGQGEISPLHF. CDR3 sequence (DNA): TGTGCCAGCAGTTATGGACAGGGGGAGATTTCACCCCTCCACTTT.

The chain couples TRBV3-1 (or the pseudogene TRBV3-2) to TRBJ1-4; D not certain. The germline V and J ends were trimmed by 5 bases and 0 bases, with 7 bases remaining between them. From germline, CDR1 is LGHDT and CDR2 YNNKEL (reference sequence). This CDR3 has 14 amino acids. The CDR3 reads CASSDGATNEKLFF. CDR3 nucleotides: TGTGCCAGCAGCGACGGAGCAACTAATGAAAAACTGTTTTTT.

The V gene is TRBV24-1, the J gene TRBJ2-2, with 8 bases lining up with TRBD1. V dropped 8 bases and J dropped 4; count of bases not matched to a gene: 5. This CDR3 is 14 amino acids long. Germline lookup yields CDR1 KGHDR and CDR2 SFDVKD. CDR3 region: CATTGTGSTGELFF. The CDR3 DNA is TGTGCCACCACCGGGACAGGAAGCACCGGGGAGCTGTTTTTT.

J is TRBJ2-1 and V is TRBV4-3; D is unresolved. Trimming left V 0 bases short and J 2 bases short, with 8 bases between. The CDR3 length is 15 residues. The germline gives CDR1 LGHNA, CDR2 YSLEER. Written as DNA, the CDR3 is TGCGCCAGCAGCCAAGATTGGCAGACCTACAATGAGCAGTTCTTC. Protein sequence: CASSQDWQTYNEQFF.

The chain carries TRBV7-2 and TRBJ1-1; 8 positions agree with TRBD1. J was trimmed by 0 bases and V by 8 bases; bases with no gene match: 5. The CDR3 has 14 residues. Germline CDR1 reads SGHTA; CDR2 reads FQGNSA. CDR3 sequence: CASFRGRLNTEAFF. CDR3 nucleotide sequence: TGTGCCAGCTTCAGGGGGCGTCTGAACACTGAAGCTTTCTTT.

V gene TRBV24-1 combines with J gene TRBJ2-1; 8 bases are a match to TRBD2. The CDR3 is made up of 17 amino acids. J was trimmed by 9 bases and V by 1 base; bases with no gene match: 13. In germline, CDR1 is KGHDR, CDR2 SFDVKD. The CDR3 DNA reads as TGTGCCACCAGTGATTTTGGGATTAGCGGGATCTCGTCTGAGCAGTTCTTC. Translation: CATSDFGISGISSEQFF.

The chain recombines TRBV28 with TRBJ1-5; a weak D match, TRBD1 (6 bases). Per the germline V gene, CDR1 is MDHEN and CDR2 is SYDVKM. Trimming pared 4 bases from V and 3 bases from J, leaving 10 bases between. The CDR3 loop spans 14 amino acids. Here the CDR3 reads CASSSAGANQPQHF. As DNA, the CDR3 is TGTGCCAGCAGTTCCGCGGGGGCCAATCAGCCCCAGCATTTT.

With respect to this clone: This same CDR3 is encoded by further DNA sequences in the sample. The chain uses TRBV18 and TRBJ1-1; 7 positions match TRBD1. Germline CDR1 KGHSH, CDR2 LQKENI. The J segment lost 11 bases and the V segment lost 3 bases, leaving 6 bases of the junction unmatched. The CDR3 contains 12 residues. The CDR3 loop is CASSPPDRAAFF. The CDR3 DNA reads TGTGCCAGCTCACCCCCCGACAGGGCGGCTTTCTTT.

In this sample, this clone turned up once. The rearrangement uses TRBV5-1 and TRBJ2-5, with no clear D. Trimming took 1 base from V and 4 from J, leaving 8 bases between them. This CDR3 region has 13 residues. Germline V gene sequence: CDR1 SGHRS, CDR2 YFSETQ. The CDR3 region is CASSLYFTETQYF. The CDR3 DNA follows: TGCGCCAGCAGCTTGTACTTCACAGAGACCCAGTACTTC.